The entry below gives a single TCR beta chain sequence along with its context. What it recognizes is unknown. The data were taken from a study of CD8 T cells in ankylosing spondylitis. Findings and caveats of the study: Disease-linked clones, CD8+, were relatively rare in peripheral blood. It appeared that ankylosing spondylitis blood was characterized by a TCR beta motif of under ten highly homologous variants. Matched ankylosing spondylitis synovial fluid reportedly showed significant enrichment of disease-linked clones.

Quantitative 5'-RACE was performed with molecular barcodes, and it yielded the TCR beta libraries. Each CDR3 protein gets one entry after TCRdb re-called the 5' RACE reads with MiXCR. The sample consists of around 250,000 distinct CDR3 sequences, about 10% of them appearing once. Sequencing was carried out using blood, either unsorted or a sorted T cell fraction (not recorded which). The receptor's source is a male donor with ankylosing spondylitis or in good health (not recorded which).

In DNA form, the CDR3 reads TGCGCCAGCACACTGGGCCGGGGAGGCCAGAACACTGAAGCTTTCTTT. This codes for CASTLGRGGQNTEAFF. The V call is TRBV5-1, the J call TRBJ1-1; D is unresolved. With 6 bases removed from V and 1 base from J, the gap between germline ends came to 19 bases. The CDR3 has 16 residues. CDR1 and CDR2 from the germline V gene are SGHRS and YFSETQ.